Each of the 8 T cell receptor beta chains below was sequenced from the same sample in a study of shared clonotypes between healthy human individuals. Measured with immunoSEQ multiplex PCR; TCRdb has only the in-frame clones, and not every one. There are a few million clones in the sample; over 90% occur only once, and 0.39% lies in the top ten. The specimen was naive CD4+ T cells from PBMCs. Subset indicated: CD45RA+ positively selected. Receptors were obtained from a man between 18 and 29 years old in good health. Some clones in this sample may be carry-over from other donors' samples.

The chain uses TRBV28 and TRBJ2-5, with D uncertain. Trimming left V 2 bases short and J 4 bases short, with 8 bases between. The CDR3 contains 13 residues. Germline V gene data show CDR1 as MDHEN and CDR2 as SYDVKM. DNA of the CDR3: TGTGCCAGCAGTTTACCCCGATCAGAGACCCAGTACTTC. The encoded protein is CASSLPRSETQYF.

The chain carries TRBV7-3 and TRBJ2-1, with 8 bases fitting TRBD1. The germline V gene has CDR1 SGHTA and CDR2 FQGTGA. The CDR3 runs to 15 residues. J gave up 7 bases and V 4 bases, and 9 bases lay outside the gene matches. CDR3 sequence: CASSSDRAVRNEQFF. Written as DNA, the CDR3 is TGTGCCAGCAGCTCGGACAGGGCCGTGCGGAATGAGCAGTTCTTC.

CDR3 residues: CASSEGGSANTGELFF. CDR3 in DNA: TGCGCCAGCAGTGAGGGGGGGAGCGCGAACACCGGGGAGCTGTTTTTT. The rearrangement uses TRBV10-1 and TRBJ2-2, with D perhaps matching TRBD2 (6 bases). Per germline, CDR1 WNHNN and CDR2 SYGVQD (reference sequence). The CDR3 extends over 16 amino acids. V was pared by 2 bases and J by 0 bases, with 10 bases between.

The chain couples TRBV27 to TRBJ1-5; D not certain. V was cut by 2 bases and J by 8 bases, with 10 bases left in between. The CDR3 covers 13 residues. Germline lookup yields CDR1 MNHEY and CDR2 SMNVEV (reference sequence). The CDR3 coding sequence is TGTGCCAGCAGTTTAAGGCGAGATGAGCCCCAGCATTTT. Residues: CASSLRRDEPQHF.

This rearrangement joins TRBV21-1 to TRBJ2-7; the tabulated D call, TRBD1, remains unverified against the DNA. TRBV21-1 is labeled a pseudogene. The length of the CDR3 is 14 residues. The CDR3 region has the DNA TGTGCCAGCAGCCCGGGACAGGTCTCCTACGAGCAGTACTTC. This translates into CASSPGQVSYEQYF.

In this sample, this clone turned up once. V gene TRBV2 combines with J gene TRBJ1-4, with 9 bases identical to TRBD1. In germline, CDR1 is SNHLY, CDR2 FYNNEI. The CDR3 sequence is 14 residues long. Trimming removed 6 bases from V and 8 bases from J; junction bases left unmatched: 7. CDR3 residues: CASSQDRGREKLFF. In DNA form, the CDR3 reads TGTGCCAGCAGCCAGGACAGGGGAAGGGAAAAACTGTTTTTT.

The chain is built from TRBV6-6 and TRBJ1-1; no clear D gene. Germline V CDR1 and CDR2: MNHNY, SVGAGI (reference sequence). Trimming took off 6 bases at V and 1 base at J, with 12 bases between the two ends. The CDR3 consists of 14 residues. CDR3 nucleotide sequence: TGTGCCAGCAGCCACCTAACAAAGAACACTGAAGCTTTCTTT. It specifies CASSHLTKNTEAFF.

Written as DNA, the CDR3 is TGTGCTAGTGGTTTGGTAGGTGGAGGGGGAATCTCCTACGAGCAGTACTTC. Its protein product is CASGLVGGGGISYEQYF. The gene calls are TRBV12-5 and TRBJ2-7; the D call may be TRBD1 or TRBD2 (6 bases each). The CDR3 has 17 residues. Germline loops: CDR1 LGHNT, CDR2 FRNRAP. The V end was cut by 0 bases, the J end by 0 bases, with 15 bases between.